This T cell receptor (beta chain) appears in the sequencing data of a study of T cells in Graves' hyperthyroidism and ophthalmopathy. What was amplified from RNA transcripts were TCR beta CDR3 regions. The HTBI primer set drove a first-round RT-PCR of the TCR CDR3. TCRdb fed the multiplex PCR reads into MiXCR, producing one record per CDR3 protein. The table shows around 250,000 distinct CDR3 sequences, with 13% to 15% occurring only once. Germline CDR1 and CDR2: MGHRA and YSYEKL. Trimming took 2 bases from V and 9 from J; bases not matched to a gene: 8. The CDR3 contains 15 residues. V and J are TRBV4-1 and TRBJ2-1, with 9 bases fitting TRBD2. The specimen was blood. This sequence was found in a woman in her forties with Graves' hyperthyroidism that later progressed to Graves' ophthalmopathy. CDR3 in amino acids: CASSQPGLAAGEQFF. CDR3 nucleotide sequence: TGCGCCAGCAGCCAACCGGGACTAGCAGCCGGTGAGCAGTTCTTC.